This entry lists 5 T cell receptor beta chains sequenced from one sample in a study of T-cell memory formation after mild COVID-19. TCRdb recomputed calls from the 5' RACE reads with MiXCR, one row per CDR3 protein. The sample shows 380,000 or so distinct CDR3 sequences, about an eighth of them seen only once. The sample comprised PBMCs or a T cell subset sorted from them (not recorded which). These receptors all stem from a man aged 18 to 29 who had mild COVID-19 (a few samples of this study predate the infection). Cell type and time point are not known.

The table lists this clonotype with a few counts. The chain recombines TRBV9 with TRBJ1-2, with D unresolved. The CDR3 loop spans 14 amino acids. Trimming left V 1 base short and J 2 bases short, with 9 bases between. Germline loops: CDR1 SGDLS, CDR2 YYNGEE. CDR3 bases: TGTGCCAGCAGCGTAACGACGGAAAACTATGGCTACACCTTC. Translation gives CASSVTTENYGYTF.

V gene TRBV7-8 combines with J gene TRBJ2-1, with 10 bases identical to TRBD2. Germline V lookup: CDR1 SGHVS, CDR2 FQNEAQ. This CDR3 has 15 residues. With V trimmed by 2 bases and J by 8 bases, 6 bases remained unmatched. CDR3 sequence reads: CASSLLAGDVYEQFF. The CDR3 DNA reads TGTGCCAGCAGCTTACTAGCGGGGGACGTCTATGAGCAGTTCTTC.

V usage is TRBV12-3 or TRBV12-4 and J usage is TRBJ2-3, with D unclear. Trimming shortened V by 6 bases and J by 8 bases, and 12 bases separated the two germline ends. This CDR3 is 12 amino acids long. CDR3 protein: CASRSTGRTQYF. For the CDR3, the DNA is TGTGCCAGCAGATCCACCGGGCGTACGCAGTATTTT.

V is TRBV4-1 and J is TRBJ2-2; TRBD1 is a possible D gene (5 bases). Germline CDR1 and CDR2: MGHRA and YSYEKL. The ends were cut back, 1 base at V and 4 bases at J, with 16 bases in the middle. The CDR3 is 17 residues long. The CDR3 region is CASSQGPRVGVTGELFF. CDR3 DNA: TGCGCCAGCAGCCAAGGCCCCAGGGTTGGGGTCACCGGGGAGCTGTTTTTT.

This chain links TRBV6-5 with TRBJ2-2; 7 bases are shared with TRBD2. Germline V CDR1 and CDR2: MNHEY, SVGAGI. The CDR3 contains 16 residues. V shed 5 bases, J shed 5 bases, and the junction held 11 bases outside the gene matches. The CDR3 here is CASSDGLVVFTGELFF. The CDR3 coding sequence is TGTGCCAGCAGTGACGGACTAGTCGTTTTTACCGGGGAGCTGTTTTTT.